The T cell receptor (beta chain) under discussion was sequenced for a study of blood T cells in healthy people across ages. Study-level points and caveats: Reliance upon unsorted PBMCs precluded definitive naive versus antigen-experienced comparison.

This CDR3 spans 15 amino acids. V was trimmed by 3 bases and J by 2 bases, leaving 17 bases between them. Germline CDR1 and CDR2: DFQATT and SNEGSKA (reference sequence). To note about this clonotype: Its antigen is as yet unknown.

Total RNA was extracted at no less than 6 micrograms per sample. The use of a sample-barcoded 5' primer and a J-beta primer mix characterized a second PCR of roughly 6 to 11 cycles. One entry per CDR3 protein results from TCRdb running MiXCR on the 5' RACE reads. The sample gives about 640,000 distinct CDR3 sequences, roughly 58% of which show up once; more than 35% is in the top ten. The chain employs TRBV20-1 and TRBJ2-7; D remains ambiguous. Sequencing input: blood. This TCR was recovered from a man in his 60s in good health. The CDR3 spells CSASRPFSGAYEQYF. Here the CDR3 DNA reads TGCAGTGCTAGTAGGCCCTTTTCGGGTGCCTACGAGCAGTACTTC.